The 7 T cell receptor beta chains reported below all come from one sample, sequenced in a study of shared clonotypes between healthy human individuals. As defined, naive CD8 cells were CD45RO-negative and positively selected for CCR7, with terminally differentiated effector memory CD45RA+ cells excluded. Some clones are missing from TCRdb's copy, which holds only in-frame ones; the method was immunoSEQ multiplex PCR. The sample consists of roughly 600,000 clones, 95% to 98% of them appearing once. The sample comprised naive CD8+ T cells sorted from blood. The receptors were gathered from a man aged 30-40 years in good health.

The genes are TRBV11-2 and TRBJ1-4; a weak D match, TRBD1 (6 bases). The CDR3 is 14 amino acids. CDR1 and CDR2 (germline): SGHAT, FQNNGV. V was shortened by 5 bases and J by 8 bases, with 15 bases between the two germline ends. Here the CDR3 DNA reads TGTGCCAGCAGCCAAACAGGGTACTACGAAAAACTGTTTTTT. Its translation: CASSQTGYYEKLFF. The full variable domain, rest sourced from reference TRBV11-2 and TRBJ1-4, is EAGVAQSPRYKIIEKRQSVAFWCNPISGHATLYWYQQILGQGPKLLIQFQNNGVVDDSQLPKDRFSAERLKGVDSTLKIQPAKLEDSAVYLCASSQTGYYEKLFFGSGTQLSVL.

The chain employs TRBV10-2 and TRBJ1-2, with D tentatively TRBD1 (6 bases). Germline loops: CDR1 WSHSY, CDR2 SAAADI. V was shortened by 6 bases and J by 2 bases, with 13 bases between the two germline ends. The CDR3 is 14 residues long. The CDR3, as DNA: TGCGCCAGCAGCGACGGGGGCGTAAACTATGGCTACACCTTC. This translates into CASSDGGVNYGYTF.

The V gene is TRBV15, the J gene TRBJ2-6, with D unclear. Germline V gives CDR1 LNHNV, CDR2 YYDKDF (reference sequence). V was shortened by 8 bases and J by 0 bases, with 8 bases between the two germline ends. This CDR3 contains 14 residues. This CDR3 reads CATSTVSGANVLTF. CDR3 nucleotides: TGTGCCACCTCCACCGTCTCTGGGGCCAACGTCCTGACTTTC.

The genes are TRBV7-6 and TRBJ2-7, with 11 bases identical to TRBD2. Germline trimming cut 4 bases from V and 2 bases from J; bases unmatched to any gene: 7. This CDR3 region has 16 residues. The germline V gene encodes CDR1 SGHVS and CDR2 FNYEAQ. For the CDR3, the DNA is TGTGCCAGCAGCTCCCGTAGCGGGAGGGCCCCCTACGAGCAGTACTTC. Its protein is CASSSRSGRAPYEQYF.

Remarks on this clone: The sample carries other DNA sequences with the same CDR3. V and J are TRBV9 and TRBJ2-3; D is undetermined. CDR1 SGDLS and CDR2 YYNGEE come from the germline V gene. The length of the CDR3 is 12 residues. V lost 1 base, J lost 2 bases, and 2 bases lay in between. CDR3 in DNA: TGTGCCAGCAGCGTAAACACAGATACGCAGTATTTT. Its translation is CASSVNTDTQYF.

CDR3 nucleotide sequence: TGTGCCAGCAGCTCGGGGACAGGCAATGAAAAACTGTTTTTT. Protein: CASSSGTGNEKLFF. The rearrangement joins TRBV9 to TRBJ1-4; TRBD1 agrees at 8 bases. The CDR3 length is 14 residues. V shed 4 bases, J shed 5 bases, and the junction held 4 bases outside the gene matches. CDR1 and CDR2 (germline): SGDLS, YYNGEE.

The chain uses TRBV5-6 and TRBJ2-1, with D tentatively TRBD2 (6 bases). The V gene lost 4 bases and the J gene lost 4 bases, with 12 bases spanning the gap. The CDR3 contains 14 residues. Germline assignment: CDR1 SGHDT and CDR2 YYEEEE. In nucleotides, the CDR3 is TGTGCCAGCAGCCGCGGGGCATCGTACAATGAGCAGTTCTTC. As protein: CASSRGASYNEQFF. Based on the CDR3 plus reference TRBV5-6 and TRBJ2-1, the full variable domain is DAGVTQSPTHLIKTRGQQVTLRCSPKSGHDTVSWYQQALGQGPQFIFQYYEEEERQRGNFPDRFSGHQFPNYSSELNVNALLLGDSALYLCASSRGASYNEQFFGPGTRLTVL.